These 15 T cell receptor beta chains came from one sample sequenced in a study of T cell responses to AZD1222 COVID-19 vaccine. The method was immunoSEQ multiplex PCR; TCRdb's version includes in-frame clones alone and lacks a portion of them. The table has some 130,000 clones, over 65% seen once; the top ten hold approximately 4%. The starting material was peripheral blood, obtained on day 0 of AZD1222 vaccination. The receptor source for this set is an adult in good health.

The rearrangement uses TRBV19 and TRBJ1-2; 9 nucleotides match TRBD1. V shed 9 bases and J 7 bases; nucleotides not matched to a gene: 12. The germline CDR1 and CDR2 sequences are LNHDA and SQIVND (reference sequence). The CDR3 has 14 amino acids. The CDR3 here is CASSFYRGQSGYTF. The CDR3 nucleotides read TGTGCCAGCTCATTCTACAGGGGGCAAAGTGGCTACACCTTC.

In this sample, this clone turned up once. The chain carries TRBV18 and TRBJ2-3; no clear D gene. Germline CDR1 is KGHSH and CDR2 is LQKENI. This CDR3 region has 14 residues. V was clipped by 5 bases and J by 9 bases, with 18 bases between them. This CDR3 reads CASSSTLTQRTQYF. CDR3 sequence (DNA): TGTGCCAGCTCATCCACCCTTACACAGAGAACGCAGTATTTT. Variable domain in full (rest from reference TRBV18 and TRBJ2-3): NAGVMQNPRHLVRRRGQEARLRCSPMKGHSHVYWYRQLPEEGLKFMVYLQKENIIDESGMPKERFSAEFPKEGPSILRIQQVVRGDSAAYFCASSSTLTQRTQYFGPGTRLTVL.

This sequence joins TRBV5-5 and TRBJ2-5; D ambiguous. Deletions cut 2 bases from V and 1 base from J, with 12 bases between. Germline values: CDR1 SGHKS, CDR2 YYEKEE (reference sequence). The CDR3 totals 15 residues. CDR3 sequence reads: CASSFQGRFQETQYF. DNA of the CDR3: TGTGCCAGCAGCTTTCAAGGACGATTCCAAGAGACCCAGTACTTC.

The V call is TRBV11-2, the J call TRBJ1-6, with 11 bases matching TRBD1. The V gene's germline CDR1 is SGHAT and CDR2 FQNNGV. The J segment lost 2 bases and the V segment lost 6 bases, leaving 3 bases of the junction unmatched. The CDR3 has 16 amino acids. The CDR3 is CASSPGQGAYNSPLHF. The CDR3 coding sequence is TGTGCCAGCAGTCCGGGACAGGGGGCCTATAATTCACCCCTCCACTTT.

This clone counts as medium-sized (0.01 to 0.1%). CDR3 sequence: CATSRGTVTEAFF. The CDR3 DNA is TGTGCCACCAGTCGAGGGACTGTCACTGAAGCTTTCTTT. This chain uses TRBV24-1 with TRBJ1-1; possibly TRBD1 for D (5 bases). Germline V gives CDR1 KGHDR, CDR2 SFDVKD. The CDR3 has 13 residues. V was trimmed by 6 bases and J by 4 bases, leaving 11 bases between them.

The chain recombines TRBV28 with TRBJ2-7, with D possibly TRBD2 on 6 matching bases. The CDR3 has 14 residues. The V and J ends lost 6 bases and 3 bases respectively, with 15 bases between them. Per the germline V gene, CDR1 is MDHEN and CDR2 is SYDVKM. CDR3 residues: CASSLGGSYYEQYF. The CDR3 bases are TGTGCCAGCAGCCTCGGGGGATCCTACTACGAGCAGTACTTC. Combining the CDR3 with reference TRBV28 and TRBJ2-7 gives the whole variable domain DVKVTQSSRYLVKRTGEKVFLECVQDMDHENMFWYRQDPGLGLRLIYFSYDVKMKEKGDIPEGYSVSREKKERFSLILESASTNQTSMYLCASSLGGSYYEQYFGPGTRLTVT.

This chain links TRBV28 with TRBJ1-2; D remains ambiguous. Per the germline V gene, CDR1 is MDHEN and CDR2 is SYDVKM. The CDR3 consists of 13 residues. Trimming cost V 3 bases and J 8 bases, with 13 bases left between them. CDR3 in DNA: TGTGCCAGCAGTTTTAGGCAGGAAGGAGGCTACACCTTC. Its protein product is CASSFRQEGGYTF.

The J gene is TRBJ1-5, the V gene TRBV6-1; 8 positions match TRBD1. This CDR3 has 17 residues. Germline CDR1 MNHNS, CDR2 SASEGT. V lost 0 bases and J lost 3; bases outside the gene matches: 7. The CDR3 spells CASSEAQTGAPNQPQHF. The CDR3 nucleotides read TGTGCCAGCAGTGAAGCGCAGACAGGGGCCCCCAATCAGCCCCAGCATTTT.

The V call is TRBV5-1, the J call TRBJ1-1; D is possibly TRBD1 (5 bases). This CDR3 region has 14 residues. V shed 4 bases and J shed 3 bases, with 13 bases lying between them. Germline-derived CDR1 and CDR2 are SGHRS and YFSETQ. The CDR3 bases are TGCGCCAGCAGCGGGACTGCTGCGGACACTGAAGCTTTCTTT. It encodes CASSGTAADTEAFF.

V and J are TRBV5-4 and TRBJ2-3, with 9 bases identical to TRBD2. Germline lookup yields CDR1 SGHNT and CDR2 YYREEE (reference sequence). This CDR3 is built from 18 residues. V shed 0 bases, J shed 1 base, and the junction held 9 bases outside the gene matches. The CDR3 spells CASSLVGRRGGGTDTQYF. CDR3 nucleotides: TGTGCCAGCAGCTTGGTAGGCCGTCGCGGGGGGGGCACAGATACGCAGTATTTT.

This clone occurred once. The CDR3 DNA reads TGTGCCAGCAGCGCCGCTGACAGGAACACTGAAGCTTTCTTT. This gives the protein CASSAADRNTEAFF. The V call is TRBV5-8, the J call TRBJ1-1, with TRBD1 as a possible D gene (5 bases). Germline V gives CDR1 SGHTS, CDR2 YDEGEE. V was cut by 4 bases and J by 1 base, with 11 bases left in between. CDR3 length equals 14 residues.

The chain links TRBV12-5 to TRBJ1-2; D is undetermined. The germline V gene encodes CDR1 LGHNT and CDR2 FRNRAP. V gave up 2 bases and J gave up 8 bases, with 21 bases separating them. The CDR3 totals 16 residues. The CDR3 loop reads CASGLTPGIPSGGYTF. CDR3 sequence (DNA): TGTGCTAGTGGTTTGACACCAGGAATACCTAGCGGAGGCTACACCTTC.

The V call is TRBV6-5, the J call TRBJ1-2; D may be TRBD1 (5 bases). CDR1 is MNHEY and CDR2 is SVGAGI in the germline V gene. This CDR3 is 15 amino acids long. V shed 4 bases and J shed 0 bases, with 12 bases lying between them. DNA of the CDR3: TGTGCCAGCAGTTCGTTGGGGGTAGCTAACTATGGCTACACCTTC. Translated, it gives CASSSLGVANYGYTF.

This chain links TRBV27 with TRBJ2-3, with 8 bases matching TRBD2. Germline assignment: CDR1 MNHEY and CDR2 SMNVEV (reference sequence). This CDR3 region has 15 residues. The junction had 6 bases not matched to a gene; V was cut back by 4 bases and J by 3 bases. Here the CDR3 reads CASSYGAGGTDTQYF. In DNA form, the CDR3 reads TGTGCCAGCAGTTATGGGGCGGGGGGTACAGATACGCAGTATTTT.

The chain couples TRBV30 to TRBJ1-4; D is unclear. The V end was cut by 2 bases, the J end by 10 bases, with 5 bases between. This CDR3 has 10 residues. Looked up from germline, CDR1 is GTSNPN and CDR2 is SVGIG (reference sequence). In DNA form, the CDR3 reads TGTGCCTGGAGTCGGGGAAAACTGTTTTTT. This sequence encodes CAWSRGKLFF.